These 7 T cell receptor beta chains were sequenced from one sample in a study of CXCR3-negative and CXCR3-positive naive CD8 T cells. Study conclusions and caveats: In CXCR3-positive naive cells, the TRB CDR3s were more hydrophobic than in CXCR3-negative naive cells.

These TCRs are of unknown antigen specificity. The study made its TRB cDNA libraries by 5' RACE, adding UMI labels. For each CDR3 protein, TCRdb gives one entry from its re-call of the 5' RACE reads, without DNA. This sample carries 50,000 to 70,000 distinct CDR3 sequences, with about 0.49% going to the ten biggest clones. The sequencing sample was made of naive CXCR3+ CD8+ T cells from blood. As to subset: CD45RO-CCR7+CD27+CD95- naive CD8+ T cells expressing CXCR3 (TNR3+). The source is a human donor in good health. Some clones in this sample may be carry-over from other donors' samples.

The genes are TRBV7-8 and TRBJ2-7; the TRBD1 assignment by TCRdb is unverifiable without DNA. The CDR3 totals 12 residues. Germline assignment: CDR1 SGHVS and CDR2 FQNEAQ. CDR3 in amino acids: CASSPMGPEQYF. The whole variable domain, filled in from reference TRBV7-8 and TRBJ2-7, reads GAGVSQSPRYKVAKRGQDVALRCDPISGHVSLFWYQQALGQGPEFLTYFQNEAQLDKSGLPSDRFFAERPEGSVSTLKIQRTQQEDSAVYLCASSPMGPEQYFGPGTRLTVT.

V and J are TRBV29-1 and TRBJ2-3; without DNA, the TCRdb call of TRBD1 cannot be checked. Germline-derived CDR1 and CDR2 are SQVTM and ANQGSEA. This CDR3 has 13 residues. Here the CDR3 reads CSVVRPSTDTQYF.

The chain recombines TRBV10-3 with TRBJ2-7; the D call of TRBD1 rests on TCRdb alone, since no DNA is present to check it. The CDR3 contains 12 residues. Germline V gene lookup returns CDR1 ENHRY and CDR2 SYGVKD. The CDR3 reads CAIRGGAYEQYF.

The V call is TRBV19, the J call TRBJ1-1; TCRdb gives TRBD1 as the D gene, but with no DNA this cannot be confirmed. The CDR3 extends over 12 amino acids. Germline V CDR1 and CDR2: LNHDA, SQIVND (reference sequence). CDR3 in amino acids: CASSNGGFEAFF.

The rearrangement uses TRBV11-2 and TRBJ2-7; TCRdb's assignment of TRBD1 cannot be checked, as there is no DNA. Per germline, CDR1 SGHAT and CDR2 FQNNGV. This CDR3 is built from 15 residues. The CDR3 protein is CASSLGVGHLYEQYF.

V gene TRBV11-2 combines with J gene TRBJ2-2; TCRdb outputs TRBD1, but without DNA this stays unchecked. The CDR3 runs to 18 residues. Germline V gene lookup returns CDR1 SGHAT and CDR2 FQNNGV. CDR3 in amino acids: CASSQFKRGQANTGELFF.

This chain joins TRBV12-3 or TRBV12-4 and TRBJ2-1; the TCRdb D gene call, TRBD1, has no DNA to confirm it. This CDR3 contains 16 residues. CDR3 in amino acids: CASTLTTGPSYNEQFF.